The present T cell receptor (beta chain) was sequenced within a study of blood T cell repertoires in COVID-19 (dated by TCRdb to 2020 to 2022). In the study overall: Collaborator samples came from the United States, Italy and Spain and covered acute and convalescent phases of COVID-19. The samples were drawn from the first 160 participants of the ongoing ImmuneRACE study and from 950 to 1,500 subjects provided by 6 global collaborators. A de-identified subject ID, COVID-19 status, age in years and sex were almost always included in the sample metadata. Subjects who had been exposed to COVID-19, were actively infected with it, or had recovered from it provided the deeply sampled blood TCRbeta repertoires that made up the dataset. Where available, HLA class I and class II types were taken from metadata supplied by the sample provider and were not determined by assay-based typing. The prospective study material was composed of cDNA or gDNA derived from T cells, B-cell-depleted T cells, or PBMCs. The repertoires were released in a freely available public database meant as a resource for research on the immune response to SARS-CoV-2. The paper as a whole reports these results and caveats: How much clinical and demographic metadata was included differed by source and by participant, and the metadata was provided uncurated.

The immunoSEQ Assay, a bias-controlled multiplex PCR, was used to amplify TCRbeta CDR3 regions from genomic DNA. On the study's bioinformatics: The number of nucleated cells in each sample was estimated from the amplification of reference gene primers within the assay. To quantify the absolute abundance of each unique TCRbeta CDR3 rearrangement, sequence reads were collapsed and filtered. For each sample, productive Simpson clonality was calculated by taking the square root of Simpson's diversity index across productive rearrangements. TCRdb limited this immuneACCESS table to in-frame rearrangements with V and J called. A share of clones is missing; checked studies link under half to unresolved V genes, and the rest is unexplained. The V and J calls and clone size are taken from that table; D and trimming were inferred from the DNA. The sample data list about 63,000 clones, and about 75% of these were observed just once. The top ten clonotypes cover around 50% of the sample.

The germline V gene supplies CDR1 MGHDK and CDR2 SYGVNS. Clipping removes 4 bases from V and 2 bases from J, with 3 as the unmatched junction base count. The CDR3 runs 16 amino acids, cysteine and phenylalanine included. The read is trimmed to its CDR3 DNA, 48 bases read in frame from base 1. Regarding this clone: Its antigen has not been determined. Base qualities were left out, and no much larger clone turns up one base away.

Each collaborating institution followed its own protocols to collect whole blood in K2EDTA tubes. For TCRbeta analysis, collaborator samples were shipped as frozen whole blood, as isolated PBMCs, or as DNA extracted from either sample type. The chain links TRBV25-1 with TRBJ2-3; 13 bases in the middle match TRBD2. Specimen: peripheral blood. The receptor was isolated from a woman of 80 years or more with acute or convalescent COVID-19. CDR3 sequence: CASSVGTSGATDTQYF. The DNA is TGTGCCAGCAGTGTTGGGACTAGCGGGGCCACAGATACGCAGTATTTT.